These 11 T cell receptor beta chains were all obtained from the same sample, sequenced in a study of T cells in Graves' hyperthyroidism and ophthalmopathy. Amplified TCR beta CDR3 regions came from RNA transcripts. The study used the HTBI primer set for a first-round RT-PCR of the TCR CDR3. TCRdb called the multiplex PCR reads again in MiXCR, with one record for every CDR3 protein. The sample holds about 290,000 distinct CDR3 sequences; approximately 15% are singletons and the top ten take around 61%. Sample: blood. The receptors come from a woman aged 55-70 years with Graves' ophthalmopathy.

This clonotype was counted at least ten times. The rearrangement uses TRBV3-1 and TRBJ2-1; D gene ambiguous. This CDR3 is built from 12 residues. CDR1 LGHDT and CDR2 YNNKEL come from the germline V gene (reference sequence). The V gene lost 5 bases and the J gene lost 4 bases, with 6 bases spanning the gap. As DNA, the CDR3 is TGTGCCAGCAGCTACATTTACAATGAGCAGTTCTTC. Protein: CASSYIYNEQFF.

The table lists this clonotype with many counts. The J gene is TRBJ2-5, the V gene TRBV18; D gene uncertain. The V and J ends lost 5 bases and 4 bases respectively, with 8 bases between them. The CDR3 is 12 amino acids. Germline loops: CDR1 KGHSH, CDR2 LQKENI. The chain's CDR3 is CASSITGETQYF. The CDR3 bases are TGTGCCAGCTCAATCACGGGAGAGACCCAGTACTTC.

This clonotype was counted ten times or more. V is TRBV19 and J is TRBJ2-1, with 10 bases lining up with TRBD2. This CDR3 region has 14 residues. In germline, CDR1 is LNHDA, CDR2 SQIVND (reference sequence). The trim removed 3 bases at V and 10 bases at J, leaving 6 bases unmatched. The CDR3, as DNA: TGTGCCAGTAGTATTAGGCTAGCGGGAGAAGAGCAGTTCTTC. Translated: CASSIRLAGEEQFF.

The rearrangement uses TRBV3-1 and TRBJ2-5, with D perhaps matching TRBD2 (5 bases). The CDR3 is made up of 14 amino acids. V lost 3 bases to trimming and J lost 0 bases, with 8 bases between them. Germline values: CDR1 LGHDT, CDR2 YNNKEL (reference sequence). CDR3 loop: CASSQYGNQETQYF. As DNA, the CDR3 is TGTGCCAGCAGCCAGTACGGGAACCAAGAGACCCAGTACTTC.

This CDR3 is CASSIDRRGNTIYF. The CDR3 DNA follows: TGTGCCAGTAGTATTGACCGGCGAGGAAACACCATATATTTT. This chain uses TRBV19 with TRBJ1-3, with D hard to call. Germline CDR1 LNHDA, CDR2 SQIVND (reference sequence). The CDR3 covers 14 residues. Trimming stripped 3 bases from V and 4 bases from J, with 10 bases between.

The rearrangement links TRBV2 to TRBJ2-3, with 11 bases matching TRBD2. The CDR3 loop spans 18 amino acids. The V segment lost 3 bases and the J segment 2 bases; nucleotides outside the gene matches: 10. Germline V gives CDR1 SNHLY, CDR2 FYNNEI. Here the CDR3 DNA reads TGTGCCAGCAGTGACTTTTCCGGGACTAGCGGACACACAGATACGCAGTATTTT. Translation: CASSDFSGTSGHTDTQYF.

Ten or more counts support this clonotype. This chain joins TRBV2 and TRBJ2-7; 12 nucleotides align to TRBD2. From germline, CDR1 is SNHLY and CDR2 FYNNEI. The CDR3 totals 16 residues. V lost 6 bases and J lost 2; bases outside the gene matches: 8. The CDR3 sequence: CASRLAGGLSTYEQYF. DNA of the CDR3: TGTGCCAGCAGACTAGCGGGGGGCTTATCGACCTACGAGCAGTACTTC.

This clonotype was seen at least ten times. The V call is TRBV7-2, the J call TRBJ2-5, with 10 bases identical to TRBD1. The junction had 8 bases not matched to a gene; V was cut back by 5 bases and J by 5 bases. Germline V CDR1 and CDR2: SGHTA, FQGNSA. CDR3 length: 15 amino acids. The DNA of the CDR3 is TGTGCCAGCAGCACCCGGGACAGGGGTTATGAGACCCAGTACTTC. Translation: CASSTRDRGYETQYF.

This clonotype was observed a handful of times. CDR3 sequence (DNA): TGTGCCAGCAGTTACATGCACAATGAGCAGTTCTTC. Translation gives CASSYMHNEQFF. This chain uses TRBV6-2 or TRBV6-3 with TRBJ2-1, with D unresolved. The CDR3 runs to 12 residues. Trimming removed 2 bases at V and 5 bases at J, with 4 bases between. CDR1 and CDR2 from the germline V gene are MNHEY and SVGEGT.

The chain couples TRBV12-3 or TRBV12-4 to TRBJ1-1; D gene uncertain. V was clipped by 4 bases and J by 5 bases, with 8 bases between them. The CDR3 length is 12 residues. This CDR3 reads CASSWGFTEAFF. CDR3 nucleotides: TGTGCCAGCAGTTGGGGTTTTACTGAAGCTTTCTTT.

The genes are TRBV20-1 and TRBJ2-3; TRBD2 matches at 9 bases. The CDR3 runs 16 residues. The ends lost 5 bases at V and 1 base at J; junction bases unmatched: 10. Per germline, CDR1 DFQATT and CDR2 SNEGSKA (reference sequence). CDR3 in DNA: TGCAGTGCTGGGAGGGCGGGAGGGCCAGGCACAGATACGCAGTATTTT. Translated, it gives CSAGRAGGPGTDTQYF.